Detailed here is one T cell receptor beta chain. Trimming removed 9 bases from V and 8 bases from J, with 10 bases in between. This CDR3 has 10 amino acids. CDR1 LGHNA and CDR2 YNFKEQ come from the germline V gene. Donors were ostensibly healthy at sampling, although undocumented immune exposures were probable. In the PCR, 60 Vbeta and 13 Jbeta primers were used. Here immunoSEQ multiplex PCR was the method, and the copy in TCRdb shows in-frame clones only, minus some. Counted here are over 150,000 clones, under 80% occurring once; the ten biggest clones make up about 4.8%. This entry belongs to a study of cytomegalovirus exposure and HLA in healthy donors.

The chain joins TRBV4-2 to TRBJ1-1, with TRBD1 as a possible D gene (6 bases). This TCR derives from a young man in good health and CMV-seropositive. The source material was PBMCs. In nucleotides, the CDR3 is TGTGCCAGTGGGGGACAAGAAGCTTTCTTT. Encoded protein: CASGGQEAFF.